Here is one T cell receptor (beta chain) with its context. Produced via immunoSEQ multiplex PCR; TCRdb's table is partial and in-frame only. The sample consists of more than 65,000 clones, roughly 88% of them appearing once. This record belongs to a study of technical replicates of blood from several donors. V lost 6 bases, J lost 7 bases, and 12 bases lay in between. This CDR3 is built from 12 residues. CDR1 is KGHSH and CDR2 is LQKENI in the germline V gene. The origin of this receptor is a human donor in good health. Some clones in this sample may be carry-over from other donors' samples. Sequenced sample: PBMCs. The J gene is TRBJ1-2, the V gene TRBV18; D gene unclear. CDR3 in amino acids: CASSSTIRGYTF. CDR3 bases: TGTGCCAGCTCGTCAACAATACGTGGCTACACCTTC.